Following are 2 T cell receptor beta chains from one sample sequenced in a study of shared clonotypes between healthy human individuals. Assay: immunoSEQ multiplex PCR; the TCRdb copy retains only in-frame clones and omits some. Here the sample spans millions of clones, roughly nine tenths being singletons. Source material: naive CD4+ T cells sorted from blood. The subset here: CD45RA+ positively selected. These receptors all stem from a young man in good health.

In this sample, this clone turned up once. The chain's CDR3 is CASSRGTSPGETQYF. CDR3 coding DNA: TGTGCCAGCAGCCGTGGGACTAGCCCGGGAGAGACCCAGTACTTC. The rearrangement uses TRBV7-9 and TRBJ2-5; 9 bases are a match to TRBD2. The CDR3 contains 15 residues. The V and J ends lost 5 bases and 4 bases, in that order; junction bases with no gene match: 8. The V gene's germline CDR1 is SEHNR and CDR2 FQNEAQ (reference sequence).

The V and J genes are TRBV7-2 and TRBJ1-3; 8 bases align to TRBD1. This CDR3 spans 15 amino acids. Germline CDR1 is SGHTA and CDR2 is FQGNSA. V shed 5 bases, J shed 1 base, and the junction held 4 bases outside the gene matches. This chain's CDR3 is CASSQYRGSGNTIYF. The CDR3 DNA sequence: TGTGCCAGCAGCCAATACAGGGGGTCTGGAAACACCATATATTTT.